These 32 T cell receptor beta chains share one sample of origin, sequenced in a study of cytomegalovirus exposure and HLA in healthy donors. PCR used 60 Vbeta primers and 13 Jbeta primers. Assay used: immunoSEQ multiplex PCR; TCRdb lists only in-frame clones, some missing. Of about 150,000 clones listed, roughly 70% are singletons. The sample comprised PBMCs. The receptors stem from a middle-aged woman in good health and CMV-seronegative.

CDR3 DNA: TGTGCCATCAGTGAGTCAGAGGACAGGGGTAGTGAAGCTTTCTTT. Its translation is CAISESEDRGSEAFF. This chain joins TRBV10-3 and TRBJ1-1, with TRBD1 matching 9 bases. CDR1 ENHRY and CDR2 SYGVKD come from the germline V gene. CDR3 length: 15 residues. The trim removed 0 bases at V and 7 bases at J, leaving 6 bases unmatched.

The rearrangement joins TRBV10-3 to TRBJ2-1; TRBD2 matches at 9 bases. The CDR3 has 14 amino acids. Trimming at V came to 8 bases and at J to 0 bases, leaving 2 bases not matched to a gene. Per germline, CDR1 ENHRY and CDR2 SYGVKD. The CDR3 DNA reads as TGTGCCATCGCGACTAGCGGCTCCTACAATGAGCAGTTCTTC. As protein: CAIATSGSYNEQFF.

This clone was found a few times. The chain combines TRBV7-6 with TRBJ2-1; 11 bases line up with TRBD2. V lost 1 base to trimming and J lost 4 bases; unmatched junction nucleotides: 3. Germline values: CDR1 SGHVS, CDR2 FNYEAQ. The CDR3 loop spans 16 amino acids. CDR3 residues: CASSLETSGVYNEQFF. The CDR3 DNA follows: TGTGCCAGCAGCTTAGAGACTAGCGGGGTGTACAATGAGCAGTTCTTC.

The chain combines TRBV27 with TRBJ1-2, with 7 bases identical to TRBD1. The CDR3 totals 16 residues. Per germline, CDR1 MNHEY and CDR2 SMNVEV (reference sequence). Unmatched junction bases numbered 17, after V lost 5 bases and J lost 8 bases. As DNA, the CDR3 is TGTGCCAGCAGTCCCGACGGACAGGCTGCCCTTTGGGGCTACACCTTC. It translates to CASSPDGQAALWGYTF.

The chain joins TRBV25-1 to TRBJ2-3; no clear D. Per the germline V gene, CDR1 is MGHDK and CDR2 is SYGVNS. CDR3 length: 14 residues. V was shortened by 6 bases and J by 5 bases, with 15 bases between the two germline ends. The CDR3 loop reads CASRRNTLGDTQYF. CDR3 nucleotide sequence: TGTGCCAGCAGGAGGAATACGCTGGGAGATACGCAGTATTTT.

This clone was found once. V gene TRBV7-9 combines with J gene TRBJ1-6, with 10 nucleotides matching TRBD1. This CDR3 comprises 15 residues. V lost 5 bases and J lost 10; bases outside the gene matches: 8. Germline loops: CDR1 SEHNR, CDR2 FQNEAQ (reference sequence). The DNA of the CDR3 is TGTGCCAGCAGCCCCGGGACAGGGGCATGGTCACCCCTCCACTTT. Encoded protein: CASSPGTGAWSPLHF.

V gene TRBV27 combines with J gene TRBJ1-2; TRBD1 matches at 8 bases. Germline V CDR1 and CDR2: MNHEY, SMNVEV (reference sequence). This CDR3 contains 14 residues. V trimming: 2 bases; J trimming: 8 bases; junction bases outside the gene matches: 7. For the CDR3, the DNA is TGTGCCAGCAGTTTAAGGGCAGGGGGCTACGGCTACACCTTC. Residues: CASSLRAGGYGYTF.

CDR3 sequence (DNA): TGTGCCAGTAGTATGTTAGGAGGGCTTGTCGGCACAGATACGCAGTATTTT. It codes for CASSMLGGLVGTDTQYF. This chain uses TRBV19 with TRBJ2-3, with a possible D match to TRBD2 (6 bases). The CDR3 contains 17 residues. V shed 3 bases and J shed 1 base, with 17 bases lying between them. Germline V CDR1 and CDR2: LNHDA, SQIVND (reference sequence).

J is TRBJ2-3 and V is TRBV5-6; 8 bases align to TRBD2. V shed 1 base, J shed 0 bases, and the junction held 7 bases outside the gene matches. Per germline, CDR1 SGHDT and CDR2 YYEEEE. There are 17 residues in the CDR3. The DNA for the CDR3 is TGTGCCAGCAGCTTGTACGCTAGCGGGTCTAGCACAGATACGCAGTATTTT. This translates into CASSLYASGSSTDTQYF.

V is TRBV6-5 and J is TRBJ1-5; D gene uncertain. The germline V gene has CDR1 MNHEY and CDR2 SVGAGI. The CDR3 spans 15 residues. The germline V and J ends were trimmed by 2 bases and 5 bases, with 13 bases remaining between them. CDR3 amino acids: CASSYALGGDQPQHF. CDR3 DNA: TGTGCCAGCAGTTACGCCCTAGGCGGGGATCAGCCCCAGCATTTT.

Here the CDR3 reads CASSQTPGVAVNIQYF. In nucleotides, the CDR3 is TGCGCCAGCAGCCAAACCCCCGGGGTAGCGGTAAACATTCAGTACTTC. The V call is TRBV4-1, the J call TRBJ2-4; D possibly corresponds to TRBD2 (6 bases). The CDR3 loop spans 16 amino acids. Trimming removed 2 bases at V and 6 bases at J, with 17 bases between. Germline assignment: CDR1 MGHRA and CDR2 YSYEKL.

This clone was recorded a few times. V is TRBV19 and J is TRBJ1-1; TRBD1 agrees at 9 bases. Per germline, CDR1 LNHDA and CDR2 SQIVND (reference sequence). The V and J ends lost 4 bases and 1 base, in that order; junction bases with no gene match: 1. The CDR3 totals 14 residues. The CDR3 reads CASSTGQGNTEAFF. In DNA form, the CDR3 reads TGTGCCAGTAGTACGGGACAGGGGAACACTGAAGCTTTCTTT.

V usage is TRBV6-1 and J usage is TRBJ2-1, with 10 bases that match TRBD1. CDR3 length: 14 residues. The germline gives CDR1 MNHNS, CDR2 SASEGT. J was trimmed by 3 bases and V by 6 bases; bases with no gene match: 2. The CDR3 DNA follows: TGTGCCAGCAGAGGGGACAGGGGCTACAATGAGCAGTTCTTC. This sequence encodes CASRGDRGYNEQFF.

This clone was seen a single time. The chain combines TRBV15 with TRBJ2-4; 7 bases align to TRBD1. V gave up 2 bases and J gave up 8 bases; unmatched junction bases: 9. Germline V gene sequence: CDR1 LNHNV, CDR2 YYDKDF (reference sequence). This CDR3 spans 15 amino acids. The CDR3 region has the DNA TGTGCCACCAGCAGATATTCTAATCAGGGGGACATTCAGTACTTC. Protein sequence: CATSRYSNQGDIQYF.

The chain employs TRBV19 and TRBJ2-2; 9 nucleotides align to TRBD1. The CDR3 has 17 residues. Germline-derived CDR1 and CDR2 are LNHDA and SQIVND (reference sequence). V trimming: 7 bases; J trimming: 6 bases; junction bases outside the gene matches: 15. The CDR3 nucleotides read TGTGCCAGTAATCCCTTTGGTATATGGACAGGGGCCGGGGAGCTGTTTTTT. This sequence encodes CASNPFGIWTGAGELFF.

The chain recombines TRBV10-2 with TRBJ2-1, with a possible D match to TRBD1 (5 bases). The germline V gene encodes CDR1 WSHSY and CDR2 SAAADI. The CDR3 runs to 18 residues. V shed 6 bases and J shed 2 bases, with 23 bases lying between them. CDR3 nucleotides: TGCGCCAGCAGCTCCTCCGCTCTACAGGTCGTCCCCTACAATGAGCAGTTCTTC. Protein product: CASSSSALQVVPYNEQFF.

This clone was picked up one time. The V gene is TRBV27, the J gene TRBJ2-4; a weak D match, TRBD1 (9 bases). Germline V lookup: CDR1 MNHEY, CDR2 SMNVEV (reference sequence). Trimming took 7 bases from V and 9 from J, leaving 19 bases between them. The length of the CDR3 is 14 residues. The CDR3 region is CASNIQGAGGIQYF. CDR3 nucleotides: TGTGCCAGCAACATACAGGGGGCGGGAGGCATTCAGTACTTC.

This clone has only a few counts. V usage is TRBV6-1 and J usage is TRBJ1-5; 7 nucleotides line up with TRBD1. Losses at the gene ends were 10 bases for V and 6 bases for J; bases not matched to a gene: 6. Germline V gene lookup returns CDR1 MNHNS and CDR2 SASEGT. The CDR3 runs 12 residues. In nucleotides, the CDR3 is TGTGCCACCGCACAGGGGCGTCAGCCCCAGCATTTT. Encoded protein: CATAQGRQPQHF.

The table lists this clone with a few counts. V and J are TRBV27 and TRBJ1-4; D perhaps matches TRBD1 (6 bases). With 5 bases removed from V and 8 bases from J, the gap between germline ends came to 18 bases. This CDR3 comprises 15 residues. CDR1 is MNHEY and CDR2 is SMNVEV in the germline V gene (reference sequence). This chain's CDR3 is CASSPNRVIGEKLFF. CDR3 nucleotide sequence: TGTGCCAGCAGTCCCAACAGGGTTATCGGGGAAAAACTGTTTTTT.

This chain connects TRBV6-5 to TRBJ1-5; TRBD1 aligns across 10 bases. Germline V gene data show CDR1 as MNHEY and CDR2 as SVGAGI. J was trimmed by 6 bases and V by 0 bases; bases with no gene match: 2. The CDR3 extends over 15 amino acids. The CDR3 DNA follows: TGTGCCAGCAGTTACTCGCGACAGGGGGCTCAGCCCCAGCATTTT. Encoded protein: CASSYSRQGAQPQHF.

This chain uses TRBV4-1 with TRBJ2-5; a possible D gene is TRBD2 (5 bases). Germline CDR1 is MGHRA and CDR2 is YSYEKL. The V end lost 8 bases, the J end lost 3 bases, and 25 bases lay between the germline ends. CDR3 length: 17 amino acids. The CDR3 DNA reads TGCGCCAGCCTCCAACGACGGTGCGGGCGGAGAGAAGAGACCCAGTACTTC. Residues: CASLQRRCGRREETQYF.

The chain joins TRBV6-5 to TRBJ1-1, with 8 bases matching TRBD1. The ends lost 10 bases at V and 3 bases at J; junction bases unmatched: 4. This CDR3 is 12 amino acids long. Germline CDR1 reads MNHEY; CDR2 reads SVGAGI. Here the CDR3 DNA reads TGTGCCACCTGGACAGGGTACACTGAAGCTTTCTTT. Translating it yields CATWTGYTEAFF.

The CDR3 reads CASSLAGGNTEAFF. In DNA form, the CDR3 reads TGTGCCAGCAGCTTAGCCGGGGGGAACACTGAAGCTTTCTTT. The V and J genes are TRBV7-9 and TRBJ1-1; possibly TRBD1 for D (5 bases). This CDR3 is 14 amino acids long. CDR1 and CDR2 from the germline V gene are SEHNR and FQNEAQ (reference sequence). The V end was cut by 0 bases, the J end by 1 base, with 6 bases between.

The chain links TRBV7-2 to TRBJ2-5; TRBD1 matches at 8 bases. The germline gives CDR1 SGHTA, CDR2 FQGNSA. The CDR3 consists of 16 residues. V lost 5 bases and J lost 8; bases outside the gene matches: 16. The CDR3 nucleotides read TGTGCCAGCAGCCCTTCCCCGGAGACAGGGGTTGCCACCCAGTACTTC. Its translation is CASSPSPETGVATQYF. Supplemented by reference TRBV7-2 and TRBJ2-5, the full variable domain reads GAGVSQSPSNKVTEKGKDVELRCDPISGHTALYWYRQSLGQGLEFLIYFQGNSAPDKSGLPSDRFSAERTGGSVSTLTIQRTQQEDSAVYLCASSPSPETGVATQYFGPGTRLLVL.

This clone showed up just once. The J gene is TRBJ2-3, the V gene TRBV30, with TRBD2 matching 13 bases. This CDR3 comprises 15 residues. V shed 2 bases, J shed 4 bases, and the junction held 3 bases outside the gene matches. CDR1 and CDR2 from the germline V gene are GTSNPN and SVGIG (reference sequence). CDR3 coding DNA: TGTGCCTGGAGTTTACTAGCGGGAGGGCCAGATACGCAGTATTTT. This codes for CAWSLLAGGPDTQYF.

The chain uses TRBV9 and TRBJ2-1; the match to TRBD2 covers 8 bases. Germline V gene data show CDR1 as SGDLS and CDR2 as YYNGEE. Unmatched junction bases numbered 10, after V lost 4 bases and J lost 7 bases. The CDR3 contains 15 residues. This chain's CDR3 is CASSPAAGGRNEQFF. The CDR3, as DNA: TGTGCCAGCAGCCCCGCCGCGGGAGGTAGGAATGAGCAGTTCTTC. Filled out from reference TRBV9 and TRBJ2-1, the complete variable domain reads DSGVTQTPKHLITATGQRVTLRCSPRSGDLSVYWYQQSLDQGLQFLIQYYNGEERAKGNILERFSAQQFPDLHSELNLSSLELGDSALYFCASSPAAGGRNEQFFGPGTRLTVL.

This chain uses TRBV4-1 with TRBJ2-2; TRBD2 matches at 14 bases. V shed 4 bases, J shed 4 bases, and the junction held 11 bases outside the gene matches. The CDR3 contains 19 residues. Germline assignment: CDR1 MGHRA and CDR2 YSYEKL. The CDR3 DNA reads as TGCGCCAGCAGCCGCCTTGGGACTAGCGGGGGAATAACCACCGGGGAGCTGTTTTTT. Its translation: CASSRLGTSGGITTGELFF.

This clone showed up just a few times. V is TRBV5-1 and J is TRBJ2-3, with D perhaps matching TRBD1 (5 bases). The germline CDR1 and CDR2 sequences are SGHRS and YFSETQ. V lost 0 bases, J lost 2 bases, and 10 bases lay in between. The CDR3 consists of 15 residues. DNA of the CDR3: TGCGCCAGCAGCTTGGGTCTAGGGGTCACAGATACGCAGTATTTT. Protein product: CASSLGLGVTDTQYF.

J is TRBJ2-5 and V is TRBV30; tentatively, D is TRBD1 (5 bases). Germline V CDR1 and CDR2: GTSNPN, SVGIG (reference sequence). V was cut by 2 bases and J by 12 bases, with 16 bases left in between. This CDR3 has 12 amino acids. CDR3 DNA sequence: TGTGCCTGGAGTTGGGGCCGCGAAAATAAGTACTTC. Its protein product is CAWSWGRENKYF.

The chain couples TRBV29-1 to TRBJ1-1, with D perhaps TRBD1 (5 bases). Between the trimmed V and J ends, which lost 5 bases and 1 base, there was a span of 11 bases. The CDR3 totals 13 residues. The V gene's germline CDR1 is SQVTM and CDR2 ANQGSEA. The CDR3 bases are TGCAGCGTTTCTCGGGGGGAGAACACTGAAGCTTTCTTT. Translating it yields CSVSRGENTEAFF.

This rearrangement joins TRBV5-6 to TRBJ2-5; the match to TRBD1 covers 8 bases. The tail of the sequence fits TRBJ2-7 better, so the J call may be wrong. There are 15 residues in the CDR3. Per the germline V gene, CDR1 is SGHDT and CDR2 is YYEEEE. CDR3 in amino acids: CASSFPRTGNYEQYF. The CDR3 DNA follows: TGTGCCAGCAGCTTCCCCCGGACAGGGAACTACGAGCAGTACTTC.

The rearrangement links TRBV7-9 to TRBJ2-5; D remains unclear. This CDR3 spans 11 amino acids. Germline assignment: CDR1 SEHNR and CDR2 FQNEAQ (reference sequence). Trimming took off 5 bases at V and 11 bases at J, with 12 bases between the two ends. CDR3 DNA sequence: TGTGCCAGCAGCGCCTATGAAGAGCAGTACTTC. Translating gives CASSAYEEQYF.